This T cell receptor beta chain was captured in a study of beta chain features in type 1 diabetes. As concerns this clone: Its antigen is still unknown.

Whole-study results and caveats: The analysis here could not establish whether HLA type shapes TCRB rearrangement. Type 1 diabetes patients showed a moderate but significant shortening of TCRB CDR3s in all four CD4+ subsets.

Since all of the isolated RNA was reverse transcribed, expressed TCRB transcripts were what got sequenced. For naive, central memory and regulatory T cell samples, reads averaged around 3.8 million. Sequenced by immunoSEQ multiplex PCR; TCRdb stores in-frame clones only, minus some. The repertoire has under 400,000 clones, around 12% of them found once; the top ten carry roughly 0.015%. The CDR3 runs 14 residues. Germline V gene sequence: CDR1 SGHNT, CDR2 YYREEE (reference sequence). Trimming cost V 3 bases and J 9 bases; bases outside gene matches: 8. The receptor's source is a man in his late teens or twenties in good health. Sequencing input: naive CD4+ T cells from blood. The chain is built from TRBV5-4 and TRBJ2-5; 10 nucleotides line up with TRBD2. The CDR3 reads CASSSLAGSGAQYF. As DNA, the CDR3 is TGTGCCAGCAGCTCACTAGCGGGGTCGGGGGCCCAGTACTTC.